The 5 T cell receptor beta chains in this list originate from one sample, sequenced in a study of T cells expressing NK-cell markers. TCRdb re-analyzed the 5' RACE reads; it lists each CDR3 protein once, without DNA. The sample data list roughly 160,000 distinct CDR3 sequences. Sample: blood T cells: a sorted CD56 or NKG2C T cell subset, CD4+ or CD8+ T cells, or bulk PBMC T cells (not recorded which). The source of these receptors is a man aged 18-75 years in good health.

The chain employs TRBV12-3 or TRBV12-4 and TRBJ2-3; the TCRdb call, TRBD2, lacks DNA for checking. The CDR3 runs to 15 residues. The CDR3 is CASSLRRGGTDTQYF.

The chain couples TRBV19 to TRBJ1-6; TCRdb picks TRBD1, but there is no DNA to check that call. Per germline, CDR1 LNHDA and CDR2 SQIVND (reference sequence). The CDR3 spans 14 residues. CDR3 amino acids: CASRGTAYNSPLHF.

The genes are TRBV7-9 and TRBJ1-1; TCRdb returns TRBD1, unconfirmable since there is no DNA. Germline values: CDR1 SEHNR, CDR2 FQNEAQ (reference sequence). The CDR3 sequence is 15 residues long. CDR3 loop: CASSSPDRVGTEAFF.

V gene TRBV11-2 combines with J gene TRBJ2-7. Germline V gives CDR1 SGHAT, CDR2 FQNNGV. The CDR3 extends over 14 amino acids. The CDR3 sequence: CASSLEAGPYEQYF.

V usage is TRBV11-3 and J usage is TRBJ1-5; lacking DNA, the TRBD1 call made by TCRdb goes unchecked. The V gene's germline CDR1 is SGHNT and CDR2 YENEEA. The CDR3 has 15 amino acids. The CDR3 sequence: CASSFGQGGNQPQHF.